The clone carrying this T cell receptor beta chain was seen only a few times. This entry is derived from a study of T cells in Graves' hyperthyroidism and ophthalmopathy. Across the study: It was at initial diagnosis, before any treatment, that peripheral blood was collected.

V was cut by 5 bases and J by 0 bases, with 9 bases left in between. The CDR3 sequence is 14 residues long. The germline V gene encodes CDR1 SGHTS and CDR2 YDEGEE. Amplification of TCR beta CDR3 regions was performed using RNA transcripts as template. TCR CDR3 underwent first-round RT-PCR with the HTBI primer set. A single record per CDR3 protein comes from TCRdb applying MiXCR to the multiplex PCR reads. Among about 350,000 distinct CDR3 sequences, about 15% were seen once, and the ten largest hold approximately 23%. The PBMCs had their origin in 7.5 to 10 ml of fresh peripheral blood. This receptor was identified in a woman in her 30s with Graves' hyperthyroidism. The chain uses TRBV5-8 and TRBJ1-5, with D unresolved. The sample comprised blood. Written as DNA, the CDR3 is TGTGCCAGCAGTCACTGGGGTAGCAATCAGCCCCAGCATTTT. Protein product: CASSHWGSNQPQHF.